This entry describes one T cell receptor (beta chain). Patients were excluded for autoimmune disease history or systemic immunosuppression. This record belongs to a study of OX40 agonist ivuxolimab in advanced cancers. V lost 0 bases to trimming and J lost 4 bases; unmatched junction nucleotides: 7. The CDR3 spans 16 residues. CDR1 is SGDLS and CDR2 is YYNGEE in the germline V gene. The method was immunoSEQ multiplex PCR; TCRdb's version includes in-frame clones alone and lacks a portion of them. Of around 82,000 clones listed, just over 85% were seen once; the top ten hold roughly 0.8%. The gene calls are TRBV9 and TRBJ2-7; 10 nucleotides line up with TRBD2. Sequencing was performed on CD4+ or CD8+ T cells sorted from blood, taken in a trial of the OX40 agonist ivuxolimab. The clonotype comes from an adult with an advanced solid tumor such as melanoma, head and neck, liver or kidney cancer. Here the CDR3 reads CASSVAPSGRDYEQYF. CDR3 coding DNA: TGTGCCAGCAGCGTAGCACCTAGCGGGAGAGATTACGAGCAGTACTTC.